The 17 T cell receptor beta chains below all came from one sample that was sequenced in a study of human T cells and chemical hapten exposure. Indicated time point: pre-sensitization, week 0. As for treatment: therapeutic diphenylcyclopropenone sensitization with weekly scalp DPC. TCRdb ran MiXCR on the RACE reads and lists one entry per CDR3 protein. The table has around 62,000 distinct CDR3 sequences, 6.5% to 8.5% seen once. The sample in question was whole blood, obtained in connection with sensitization to the hapten diphenylcyclopropenone (DPC). These receptors originate from a woman aged 25 to 45 with alopecia areata. Some clones in this sample may be carry-over from other donors' samples.

A few counts support this clonotype. The chain combines TRBV20-1 with TRBJ2-3; 7 bases map to TRBD2. Germline V gene sequence: CDR1 DFQATT, CDR2 SNEGSKA (reference sequence). V trimming: 3 bases; J trimming: 4 bases; junction bases outside the gene matches: 7. The CDR3 is made up of 14 amino acids. CDR3 DNA: TGCAGTGCTAGGGGAGGGGCCAAGGCAGATACGCAGTATTTT. It encodes CSARGGAKADTQYF.

There are a few counts of this clonotype. This sequence joins TRBV7-9 and TRBJ2-7; 8 nucleotides align to TRBD1. In germline, CDR1 is SEHNR, CDR2 FQNEAQ (reference sequence). V was pared by 2 bases and J by 2 bases, with 11 bases of the junction left unmatched. This CDR3 spans 17 amino acids. DNA of the CDR3: TGTGCCAGCAGCTTACCCTCAACAGGGGGTAATCCCTACGAGCAGTACTTC. The encoded protein is CASSLPSTGGNPYEQYF.

This clonotype occurred many times. The chain combines TRBV6-5 with TRBJ2-7; 8 nucleotides align to TRBD1. The CDR3 runs 15 residues. Germline loops: CDR1 MNHEY, CDR2 SVGAGI. The trim removed 0 bases at V and 5 bases at J, leaving 6 bases unmatched. The CDR3 protein is CASSYSPDRANEQYF. CDR3 nucleotide sequence: TGTGCCAGCAGTTACTCACCGGACAGGGCCAACGAGCAGTACTTC.

CDR3 sequence (DNA): TGCAGTGCTAGCCACAGGGACAGAGGAAACACCATATATTTT. The encoded protein is CSASHRDRGNTIYF. The chain recombines TRBV20-1 with TRBJ1-3; 7 nucleotides align to TRBD1. Trimming cost V 3 bases and J 4 bases; bases outside gene matches: 6. This CDR3 has 14 amino acids. CDR1 is DFQATT and CDR2 is SNEGSKA in the germline V gene (reference sequence).

This clonotype has ten or more counts. The chain carries TRBV6-6 and TRBJ2-2; tentatively, D is TRBD1 or TRBD2 (6 bases each). The V gene lost 2 bases and the J gene lost 1 base, with 17 bases spanning the gap. CDR3 length equals 18 residues. From germline, CDR1 is MNHNY and CDR2 SVGAGI (reference sequence). The CDR3 reads CASSYAEGGLLNTGELFF. CDR3 bases: TGTGCCAGCAGTTACGCCGAAGGGGGGCTTCTGAACACCGGGGAGCTGTTTTTT.

This clonotype came up many times. J is TRBJ1-5 and V is TRBV6-6, with 10 bases matching TRBD1. The CDR3 is 13 amino acids. After removal of 11 bases from V and 6 bases from J, the junction contained 7 bases not matched to a gene. Germline assignment: CDR1 MNHNY and CDR2 SVGAGI (reference sequence). The CDR3 nucleotides read TGTGCCGGCGGACAGGGGGGGGGTCAGCCCCAGCATTTT. Its protein product is CAGGQGGGQPQHF.

In this sample, this clonotype turned up a few times. This chain links TRBV5-1 with TRBJ2-3, with TRBD1 identical over 9 bases. V trimming: 4 bases; J trimming: 4 bases; junction bases outside the gene matches: 4. The germline V gene has CDR1 SGHRS and CDR2 YFSETQ. CDR3 length equals 14 residues. CDR3: CASSPGQGSDTQYF. As DNA, the CDR3 is TGCGCCAGCAGCCCGGGACAGGGCTCAGATACGCAGTATTTT. The complete variable domain, with remaining parts taken from reference TRBV5-1 and TRBJ2-3, reads KAGVTQTPRYLIKTRGQQVTLSCSPISGHRSVSWYQQTPGQGLQFLFEYFSETQRNKGNFPGRFSGRQFSNSRSEMNVSTLELGDSALYLCASSPGQGSDTQYFGPGTRLTVL.

In this sample, this clonotype turned up many times. The chain couples TRBV6-6 to TRBJ1-1; no definite D call. Trimming removed 0 bases from V and 1 base from J, with 6 bases in between. The CDR3 has 14 amino acids. Looked up from germline, CDR1 is MNHNY and CDR2 is SVGAGI (reference sequence). In DNA form, the CDR3 reads TGTGCCAGCAGTTACTCGGCGGCGAACACTGAAGCTTTCTTT. It yields the protein CASSYSAANTEAFF.

In its sample, this clonotype was seen many times. The chain joins TRBV18 to TRBJ1-3; no firm D call. Germline V gives CDR1 KGHSH, CDR2 LQKENI. CDR3 length equals 17 residues. The V end was cut by 4 bases, the J end by 0 bases, with 16 bases between. This CDR3 reads CASSLSAGSSSGNTIYF. CDR3 bases: TGTGCCAGCTCACTCTCGGCAGGCTCTTCCTCTGGAAACACCATATATTTT.

This clonotype was seen only a few times. CDR3 nucleotide sequence: TGTGCCAGCAGTTTGGCAAACTATGGCTACACCTTC. Amino acid sequence: CASSLANYGYTF. The chain is built from TRBV25-1 and TRBJ1-2, with no clear D. V dropped 5 bases and J dropped 2 bases, with 6 bases sitting between them. Germline V lookup: CDR1 MGHDK, CDR2 SYGVNS. The CDR3 extends over 12 amino acids.

This clonotype was detected many times. This chain links TRBV12-3 or TRBV12-4 with TRBJ1-3, with 8 bases fitting TRBD1. The CDR3 is 15 residues long. With 5 bases clipped from V and 4 bases from J, the junction kept 7 bases outside the gene matches. The CDR3 sequence is CASSPDRVSGNTIYF. CDR3 sequence (DNA): TGTGCCAGCAGTCCGGACAGGGTGTCAGGAAACACCATATATTTT.

This chain links TRBV10-3 with TRBJ2-5; 7 nucleotides match TRBD2. The CDR3 spans 17 residues. Germline-derived CDR1 and CDR2 are ENHRY and SYGVKD. The J segment lost 5 bases and the V segment lost 6 bases, leaving 18 bases of the junction unmatched. CDR3 coding DNA: TGTGCCATCAGCGCGTCCTATGTTCAGACTAGCTGGGAGACCCAGTACTTC. As protein: CAISASYVQTSWETQYF.

The V call is TRBV6-2 or TRBV6-3, the J call TRBJ1-2, with no clear D. Germline assignment: CDR1 MNHEY and CDR2 SVGEGT. This CDR3 is 12 amino acids long. Trimming removed 8 bases at V and 4 bases at J, with 11 bases between. CDR3 bases: TGTGCCAGCGCCGCGTCGGCCTATGGCTACACCTTC. Translating gives CASAASAYGYTF.

There are many counts of this clonotype. The J gene is TRBJ2-6, the V gene TRBV6-6; D is unresolved. Trimming took 7 bases from V and 0 from J, leaving 4 bases between them. This CDR3 has 13 amino acids. Germline CDR1 reads MNHNY; CDR2 reads SVGAGI (reference sequence). The CDR3 nucleotides read TGTGCCAGCATTGACTCTGGGGCCAACGTCCTGACTTTC. It translates to CASIDSGANVLTF.

This clonotype occurred many times. The chain uses TRBV12-3 or TRBV12-4 and TRBJ2-3; D is ambiguous. CDR3 size: 12 residues. Trimming removed 6 bases at V and 9 bases at J, with 13 bases between. CDR3 residues: CASRLSERTQYF. The CDR3 DNA sequence: TGTGCCAGCAGACTGTCGGAGCGAACGCAGTATTTT.

This clonotype was counted at least ten times. The genes are TRBV6-5 and TRBJ1-1; D possibly corresponds to TRBD1 (6 bases). Germline CDR1 MNHEY, CDR2 SVGAGI. The CDR3 runs 14 residues. Trimming left V 6 bases short and J 1 base short, with 12 bases between. The CDR3 nucleotides read TGTGCCAGCAGGAGAATACAGGGGAACACTGAAGCTTTCTTT. This translates into CASRRIQGNTEAFF.

This clonotype was recorded many times. The chain couples TRBV15 to TRBJ2-7; tentatively, D is TRBD1 or TRBD2 (5 bases each). CDR1 and CDR2 from the germline V gene are LNHNV and YYDKDF (reference sequence). The CDR3 extends over 13 amino acids. V shed 4 bases and J shed 2 bases, with 9 bases lying between them. The CDR3 DNA reads TGTGCCACCAGCAAGGGACGGACCTACGAGCAGTACTTC. This sequence encodes CATSKGRTYEQYF.